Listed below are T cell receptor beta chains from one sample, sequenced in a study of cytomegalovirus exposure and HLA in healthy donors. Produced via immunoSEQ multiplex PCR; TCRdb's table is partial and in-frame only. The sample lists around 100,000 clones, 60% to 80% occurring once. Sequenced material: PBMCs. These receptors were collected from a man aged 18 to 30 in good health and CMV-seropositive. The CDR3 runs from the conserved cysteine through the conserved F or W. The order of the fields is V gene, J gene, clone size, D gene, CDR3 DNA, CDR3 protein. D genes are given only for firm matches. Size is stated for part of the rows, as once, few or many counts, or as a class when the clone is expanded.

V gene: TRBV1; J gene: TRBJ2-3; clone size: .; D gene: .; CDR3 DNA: TGCACCAGCAGCCACCCTAGGGAGCGGGGGGACACAGATACGCAGTATTTT; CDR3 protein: CTSSHPRERGDTDTQYF
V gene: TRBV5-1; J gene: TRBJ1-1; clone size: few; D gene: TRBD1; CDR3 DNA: TGCGCCAGCAGCTTAGGACAGGTCTACACTGAAGCTTTCTTT; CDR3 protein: CASSLGQVYTEAFF
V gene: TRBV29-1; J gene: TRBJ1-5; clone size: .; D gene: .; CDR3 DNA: TGCAGCGTTCGGGGGAGCAATCAGCCCCAGCATTTT; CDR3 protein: CSVRGSNQPQHF
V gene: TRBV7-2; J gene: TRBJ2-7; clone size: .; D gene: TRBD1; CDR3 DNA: TGTGCCAGCAGTCTGCGGACCGGGACAGGGTCCCCCGAGCAGTACTTC; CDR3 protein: CASSLRTGTGSPEQYF
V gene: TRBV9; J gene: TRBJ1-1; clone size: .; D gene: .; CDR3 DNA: TGTGCCAGCAGCGTATTAGGGAGGGAAGCTTTCTTT; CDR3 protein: CASSVLGREAFF
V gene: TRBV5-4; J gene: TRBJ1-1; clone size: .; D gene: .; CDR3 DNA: TGTGCCAGCAGCTTGGTGGCCAGGGGAGGGACAGCTTTCTTT; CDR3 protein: CASSLVARGGTAFF
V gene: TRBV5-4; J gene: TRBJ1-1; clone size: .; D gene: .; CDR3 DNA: TGTGCCAGCAGACGAGGACGGGGAGACACTGAAGCTTTCTTT; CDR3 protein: CASRRGRGDTEAFF
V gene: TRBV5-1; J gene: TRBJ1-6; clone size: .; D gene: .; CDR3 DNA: TGCGCCAGCAGCTTCGTAACAGCGGAAAATTCACCCCTCCACTTT; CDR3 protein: CASSFVTAENSPLHF
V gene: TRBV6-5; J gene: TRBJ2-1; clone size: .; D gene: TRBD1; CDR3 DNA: TGTGCCAGCAGATATACAGGGGGCGAGCAGTTCTTC; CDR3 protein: CASRYTGGEQFF
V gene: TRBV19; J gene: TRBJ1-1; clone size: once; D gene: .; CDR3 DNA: TGTGCCAGTAGTATTATGGCAGAGAACACTGAAGCTTTCTTT; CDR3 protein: CASSIMAENTEAFF
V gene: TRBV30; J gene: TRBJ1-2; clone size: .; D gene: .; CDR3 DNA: TGTGCCTGGAGAAAGGGGATCTATGGCTACACCTTC; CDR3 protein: CAWRKGIYGYTF
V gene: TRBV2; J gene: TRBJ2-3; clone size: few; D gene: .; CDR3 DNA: TGTGCCAGCAGAGGGGATACTAGCACAGATACGCAGTATTTT; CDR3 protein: CASRGDTSTDTQYF
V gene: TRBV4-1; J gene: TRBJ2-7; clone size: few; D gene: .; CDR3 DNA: TGCGCCAGCAGCCCACTACCAGACGGGTACGAGCAGTACTTC; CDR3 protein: CASSPLPDGYEQYF
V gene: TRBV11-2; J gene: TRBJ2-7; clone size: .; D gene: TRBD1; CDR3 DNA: TGTGCCAGCAGTCGGGACAGGGTATATGACGAGCAGTACTTC; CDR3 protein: CASSRDRVYDEQYF
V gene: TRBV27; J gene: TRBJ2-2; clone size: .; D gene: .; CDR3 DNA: TGTGCCACCAGGACAGCGAACACCGGGGAGCTGTTTTTT; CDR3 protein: CATRTANTGELFF
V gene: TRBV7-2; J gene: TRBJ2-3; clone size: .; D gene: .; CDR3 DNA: TGTGCCAGCAGCGCGCGGGGACGACGGGGGCAGTATTTT; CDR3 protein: CASSARGRRGQYF
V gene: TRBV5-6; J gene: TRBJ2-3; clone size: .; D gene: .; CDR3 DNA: TGTGCCAGCAGCTTGTTATTGAGGGAAACAGATACGCAGTATTTT; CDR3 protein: CASSLLLRETDTQYF
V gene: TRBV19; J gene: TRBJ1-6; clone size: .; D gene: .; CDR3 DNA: TGTGCCAGTAGTTGGAGCTCCTATAATTCACCCCTCCACTTT; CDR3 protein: CASSWSSYNSPLHF
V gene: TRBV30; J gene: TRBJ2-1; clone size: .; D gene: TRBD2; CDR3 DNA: TGTGCCTGGGGCGGGGGTATTAGCAGCAATGAGCAGTTCTTC; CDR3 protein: CAWGGGISSNEQFF
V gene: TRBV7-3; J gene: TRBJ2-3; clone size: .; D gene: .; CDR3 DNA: TGTGCCAGCAGCTCCACTGGAACTAGTGGGGATACGCAGTATTTT; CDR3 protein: CASSSTGTSGDTQYF
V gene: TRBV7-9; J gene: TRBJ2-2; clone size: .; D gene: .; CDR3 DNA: TGTGCCAGCAGCCCCAGGGTTCCGATCGGGGAGCTGTTTTTT; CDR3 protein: CASSPRVPIGELFF
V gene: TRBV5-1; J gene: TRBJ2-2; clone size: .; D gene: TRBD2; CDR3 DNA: TGCGCCAGCAGCTTTATAGCGGGGTGGAACACCGGGGAGCTGTTTTTT; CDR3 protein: CASSFIAGWNTGELFF
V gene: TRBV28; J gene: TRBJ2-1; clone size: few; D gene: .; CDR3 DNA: TGTGCCAGCAGTTTAGCCCCGGGGATGGATGAGCAGTTCTTC; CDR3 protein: CASSLAPGMDEQFF
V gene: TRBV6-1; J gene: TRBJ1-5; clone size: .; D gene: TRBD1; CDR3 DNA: TGTGCCAGCAGCGCTACAGGGGGAGGACAGCCCCAGCATTTT; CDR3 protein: CASSATGGGQPQHF
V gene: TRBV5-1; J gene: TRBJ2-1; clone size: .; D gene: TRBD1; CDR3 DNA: TGCGCCAGCAGCTCGGGGACAGGGGGATTTAATGAGCAGTTCTTC; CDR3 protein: CASSSGTGGFNEQFF
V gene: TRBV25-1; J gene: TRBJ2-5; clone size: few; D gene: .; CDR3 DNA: TGTGCCAGCAGTGAATATGGAGTAGAGGAGACCCAGTACTTC; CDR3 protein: CASSEYGVEETQYF
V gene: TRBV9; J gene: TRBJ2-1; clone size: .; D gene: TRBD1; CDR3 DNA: TGTGCCAGCAGCGTAGAAGGGGGGGACAGGGGAGATGAGCAGTTCTTC; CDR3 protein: CASSVEGGDRGDEQFF